The next 15 T cell receptor beta chains were all read from a single sample in a study of blood T cells in healthy people across ages. Through a sample-barcoded 5' primer and a J-beta primer mix, a second PCR was run for about 6 to 12 cycles. Each CDR3 protein gets one entry after TCRdb re-called the 5' RACE reads with MiXCR. The sample carries hundreds of thousands of distinct CDR3 sequences, 21% recorded once. The sequencing input was blood. The source is a man aged 65 to 79 in good health.

V and J are TRBV6-1 and TRBJ1-4; D is perhaps TRBD1 (6 bases). The germline V and J ends were trimmed by 4 bases and 5 bases, with 11 bases remaining between them. The length of the CDR3 is 14 residues. Germline V gene sequence: CDR1 MNHNS, CDR2 SASEGT. The DNA for the CDR3 is TGTGCCAGCAGTGTGGCAGGGGTGAATGAAAAACTGTTTTTT. The encoded protein is CASSVAGVNEKLFF.

The V and J genes are TRBV5-1 and TRBJ2-1, with TRBD2 identical over 10 bases. Germline V gene sequence: CDR1 SGHRS, CDR2 YFSETQ. This CDR3 has 15 amino acids. The ends lost 1 base at V and 6 bases at J; junction bases unmatched: 4. The DNA for the CDR3 is TGCGCCAGCAGCTTGAGTCTAGCGGGAGCCAATGAGCAGTTCTTC. This sequence encodes CASSLSLAGANEQFF.

This clonotype turned up a few times. The junction shows a germline mismatch at one end, possibly a read error. V is TRBV9 and J is TRBJ1-3; tentatively, D is TRBD1 (6 bases). The germline V gene has CDR1 SGDLS and CDR2 YYNGEE. The CDR3 length is 15 residues. Here the CDR3 reads CAGSAGTSSGNTIYF. The CDR3 nucleotides are TGTGCCGGCAGCGCCGGGACAAGCTCTGGAAACACCATATATTTT.

This clonotype showed up many times. The chain has TRBV5-1 and TRBJ2-1, with D maybe TRBD1 (5 bases). CDR3 size: 14 residues. Germline V CDR1 and CDR2: SGHRS, YFSETQ. Trimming cost V 0 bases and J 7 bases, with 11 bases left between them. The CDR3 sequence: CASSLGGRDNEQFF. The CDR3 DNA follows: TGCGCCAGCAGCTTGGGGGGCAGGGATAATGAGCAGTTCTTC.

This sequence joins TRBV2 and TRBJ2-3; the D gene is possibly TRBD1 (5 bases). This CDR3 contains 13 residues. Germline values: CDR1 SNHLY, CDR2 FYNNEI. The ends were cut back, 6 bases at V and 1 base at J, with 8 bases in the middle. The CDR3 DNA is TGTGCCAGCAGCAGGGTGGGCACAGATACGCAGTATTTT. Translation gives CASSRVGTDTQYF.

V is TRBV20-1 and J is TRBJ2-7, with a possible D match to TRBD2 (6 bases). The V gene lost 6 bases and the J gene lost 3 bases, with 12 bases spanning the gap. CDR1 is DFQATT and CDR2 is SNEGSKA in the germline V gene (reference sequence). CDR3 size: 12 residues. Here the CDR3 reads CSARRDHYEQYF. The CDR3, as DNA: TGCAGTGCCCGGCGGGACCACTACGAGCAGTACTTC.

CDR3 nucleotide sequence: TGTGCCAGCAGTGAGCGGGAGAGGAACATTCAGTACTTC. Translation: CASSERERNIQYF. The chain has TRBV6-1 and TRBJ2-4, with 7 bases matching TRBD2. This CDR3 is built from 13 residues. J gave up 7 bases and V 3 bases, and 3 bases lay outside the gene matches. The germline gives CDR1 MNHNS, CDR2 SASEGT.

The J gene is TRBJ2-3, the V gene TRBV20-1; D may be TRBD2 (5 bases). V dropped 6 bases and J dropped 4 bases, with 11 bases sitting between them. Germline CDR1 DFQATT, CDR2 SNEGSKA (reference sequence). The CDR3 has 12 residues. The CDR3 loop is CSARPGADTQYF. The CDR3 region has the DNA TGCAGTGCCCGCCCCGGGGCAGATACGCAGTATTTT.

This clonotype was found a few times. The chain is built from TRBV12-5 and TRBJ2-5, with 7 bases lining up with TRBD1. The V gene's germline CDR1 is LGHNT and CDR2 FRNRAP. V was pared by 5 bases and J by 2 bases, with 5 bases of the junction left unmatched. The CDR3 is 14 amino acids. The DNA for the CDR3 is TGTGCTAGTGGTCGGGACAGCCTACAAGAGACCCAGTACTTC. It specifies CASGRDSLQETQYF. Full variable domain (rest looked up from reference TRBV12-5 and TRBJ2-5): DARVTQTPRHKVTEMGQEVTMRCQPILGHNTVFWYRQTMMQGLELLAYFRNRAPLDDSGMPKDRFSAEMPDATLATLKIQPSEPRDSAVYFCASGRDSLQETQYFGPGTRLLVL.

The V call is TRBV10-3, the J call TRBJ2-5; D is uncertain. CDR1 and CDR2 from the germline V gene are ENHRY and SYGVKD. Deletions cut 6 bases from V and 4 bases from J, with 15 bases between. CDR3 length: 14 amino acids. The CDR3 loop reads CAIRNPGSGETQYF. DNA of the CDR3: TGTGCCATCAGGAATCCGGGCTCGGGAGAGACCCAGTACTTC.

In its sample, this clonotype was seen a few times. J is TRBJ1-4 and V is TRBV14, with D tentatively TRBD1 (5 bases). This CDR3 contains 14 residues. Germline V gene data show CDR1 as SGHDN and CDR2 as FVKESK. Trimming removed 2 bases at V and 4 bases at J, with 8 bases between. CDR3 sequence reads: CASSQRQLNEKLFF. The CDR3 DNA reads as TGTGCCAGCAGCCAAAGACAGCTTAATGAAAAACTGTTTTTT.

The chain is built from TRBV7-9 and TRBJ2-5; the D is unclear. This CDR3 is built from 13 residues. CDR1 SEHNR and CDR2 FQNEAQ come from the germline V gene (reference sequence). With 4 bases removed from V and 2 bases from J, the gap between germline ends came to 8 bases. CDR3 coding DNA: TGTGCCAGCAGCTCCGACATACAAGAGACCCAGTACTTC. Protein product: CASSSDIQETQYF.

As concerns this clonotype: Mismatch with germline at one junction end may stem from a read error. The V gene is TRBV4-1, the J gene TRBJ2-2, with TRBD1 as a possible D gene (6 bases). The CDR3 covers 15 residues. The germline V gene encodes CDR1 MGHRA and CDR2 YSYEKL. CDR3 sequence: CTSTSAGDNTGELFF. The CDR3 DNA follows: TGCACCAGCACTTCAGCAGGGGATAACACCGGGGAGCTGTTTTTT.

The J gene is TRBJ2-5, the V gene TRBV18, with D tentatively TRBD2 (5 bases). In germline, CDR1 is KGHSH, CDR2 LQKENI. This CDR3 has 14 amino acids. V lost 1 base, J lost 5 bases, and 11 bases lay in between. The CDR3 loop reads CASSPQNRRETQYF. The CDR3 DNA reads as TGTGCCAGCTCACCACAAAATAGGAGGGAGACCCAGTACTTC.

The chain carries TRBV2 and TRBJ1-2, with D possibly TRBD1 on 5 matching bases. The CDR3 has 13 residues. Trimming cost V 8 bases and J 4 bases, with 14 bases left between them. CDR1 is SNHLY and CDR2 is FYNNEI in the germline V gene. CDR3 residues: CASVRGYGYGYTF. The CDR3, as DNA: TGTGCCAGCGTACGGGGGTATGGCTATGGCTACACCTTC.